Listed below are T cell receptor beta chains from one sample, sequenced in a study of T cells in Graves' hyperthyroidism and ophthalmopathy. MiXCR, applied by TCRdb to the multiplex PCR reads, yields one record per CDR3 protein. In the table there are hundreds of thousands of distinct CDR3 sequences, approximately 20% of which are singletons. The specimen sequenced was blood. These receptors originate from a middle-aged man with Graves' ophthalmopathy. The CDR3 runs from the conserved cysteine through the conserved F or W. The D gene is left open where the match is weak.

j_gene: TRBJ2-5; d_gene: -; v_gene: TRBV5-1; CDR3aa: CASSLVDSHQETQYF
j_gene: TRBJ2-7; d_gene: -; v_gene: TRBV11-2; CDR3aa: CASSLEGTSRFEQYF
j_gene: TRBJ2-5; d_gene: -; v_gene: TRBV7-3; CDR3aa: CASSPTREETQYF
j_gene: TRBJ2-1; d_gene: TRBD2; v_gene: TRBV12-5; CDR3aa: CASGLVLVGSGRGHEQFF
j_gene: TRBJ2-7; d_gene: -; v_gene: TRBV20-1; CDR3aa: CSARDHLTPSYEQYF
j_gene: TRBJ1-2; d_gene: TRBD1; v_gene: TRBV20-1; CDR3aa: CSARPGTGKGYTF
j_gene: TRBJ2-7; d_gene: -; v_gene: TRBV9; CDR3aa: CASGGGGYEQYF
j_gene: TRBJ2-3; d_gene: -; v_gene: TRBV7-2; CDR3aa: CASSPRSPLDDTQYF
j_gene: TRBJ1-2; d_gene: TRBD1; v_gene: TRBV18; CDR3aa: CASSPRTGSGYGYTF
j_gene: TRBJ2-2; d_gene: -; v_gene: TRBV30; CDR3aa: CAWSSQDELFF
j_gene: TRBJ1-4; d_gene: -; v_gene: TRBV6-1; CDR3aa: CASRDRPNEKLFF
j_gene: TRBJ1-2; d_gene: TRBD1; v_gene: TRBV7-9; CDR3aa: CASSLEGANGYTF
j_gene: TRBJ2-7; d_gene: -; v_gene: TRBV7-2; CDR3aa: CASSLDMGSYEQYF
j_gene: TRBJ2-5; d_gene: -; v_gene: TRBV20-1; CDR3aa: CSAAGRQETQYF
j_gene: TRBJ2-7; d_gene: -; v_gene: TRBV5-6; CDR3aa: CASSRRESYEQYF
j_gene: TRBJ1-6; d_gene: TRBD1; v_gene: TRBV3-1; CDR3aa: CASSPSGTANSPLHF
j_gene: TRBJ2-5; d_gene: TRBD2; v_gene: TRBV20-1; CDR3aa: CSAGLAGNKKGGQYF
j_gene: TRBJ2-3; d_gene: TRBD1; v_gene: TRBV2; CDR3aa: CASSKTGGRDTQYF
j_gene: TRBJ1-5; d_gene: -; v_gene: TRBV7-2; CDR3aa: CASSLVGGPDQPQHF
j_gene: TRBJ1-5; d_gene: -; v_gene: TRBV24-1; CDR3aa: CATSAPGNQPQHF
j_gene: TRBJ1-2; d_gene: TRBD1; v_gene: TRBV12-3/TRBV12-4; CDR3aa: CASSLGRRGNYGYTF
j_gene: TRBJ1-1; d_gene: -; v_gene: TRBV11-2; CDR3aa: CASSSSGDTEAFF
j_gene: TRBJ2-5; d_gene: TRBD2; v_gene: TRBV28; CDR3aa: CASSPAGDETQYF
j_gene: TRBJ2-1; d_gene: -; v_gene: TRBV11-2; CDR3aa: CASSYLRGNEQFF